The rows below give T cell receptor beta chains drawn from one sample of a study of blood T cell repertoires in COVID-19. Using immunoSEQ multiplex PCR, the repertoire was profiled, and TCRdb retains in-frame clones only, with some absent. The data hold around 260,000 clones, with about 87% observed a single time. The sequenced sample was peripheral blood. These receptor sequences come from a woman aged 45-65 years with acute or convalescent COVID-19. Each CDR3 is given with its conserved first and last residue. Fields, in order: D gene, J gene, V gene, clone size, CDR3 DNA, CDR3 protein. The D gene is left open where the match is weak. The listing skips clone size in some rows; elsewhere it reads once, few, many or a size class.

TRBD2	TRBJ2-7	TRBV7-2	NA	TGTGCCAGCAGCTTTTTCCTAGCGGGGTTATCGAGCTCCTACGAGCAGTACTTC	CASSFFLAGLSSSYEQYF
NA	TRBJ1-3	TRBV4-2	NA	TGTGCCAGCAGCCAAGTGGAGACGGACTCTGGAAACACCATATATTTT	CASSQVETDSGNTIYF
NA	TRBJ1-6	TRBV25-1	NA	TGTGCCAGCAGTGAATGGGAGGGGTCCGTCAATTCACCCCTCCACTTT	CASSEWEGSVNSPLHF
TRBD1	TRBJ1-2	TRBV28	NA	TGTGCCAGCAGTCCAGGGGGTAGCAATGGCTACACCTTC	CASSPGGSNGYTF
TRBD2	TRBJ2-1	TRBV7-8	once	TGTGCCAGCAGCACGAGGACCGGGGCTAGCGGGTTAGATGAGCAGTTCTTC	CASSTRTGASGLDEQFF
NA	TRBJ2-5	TRBV6-5	once	TGTGCCAGCAGACCCCCGGGGGTTGAGACCCAGTACTTC	CASRPPGVETQYF
NA	TRBJ2-1	TRBV5-8	once	TGTGCCAGCAGCCGACTAGGTGGGGATGAGCAGTTCTTC	CASSRLGGDEQFF
NA	TRBJ2-1	TRBV7-7	NA	TGTGCTAGCAGCTTACGAGGTCTTTCCTACAATGAGCAGTTCTTC	CASSLRGLSYNEQFF
NA	TRBJ2-7	TRBV5-8	NA	TGTGCCAGCAGCTGGTTCCGGGACTCAGCGAGGGACGAGCAGTACTTC	CASSWFRDSARDEQYF
TRBD1	TRBJ2-1	TRBV7-3	NA	TGTGCCAGCAGCTACGGGACAGGGGGAACGAATGAGCAGTTCTTC	CASSYGTGGTNEQFF
NA	TRBJ1-2	TRBV6-5	once	TGTGCCAGCAGTACACACACCACATTGAGCTACACCTTC	CASSTHTTLSYTF
NA	TRBJ2-2	TRBV2	NA	TGTGCCAGCAGTGATTCCGGGCGGACTGGGGAGCTGTTTTTT	CASSDSGRTGELFF
TRBD1	TRBJ2-6	TRBV7-9	NA	TGTGCCAGCAGCCAAGGACAGGGGGCCTCTGGGGCCAACGTCCTGACTTTC	CASSQGQGASGANVLTF
TRBD2	TRBJ2-3	TRBV7-3	NA	TGTGCCAGCAGCTCGACTAGCGGGATAACAGATACGCAGTATTTT	CASSSTSGITDTQYF
NA	TRBJ1-1	TRBV5-1	NA	TGCGCCAGCAGCGCCCAGAGGGAGTCCGGAGCTTTCTTT	CASSAQRESGAFF
NA	TRBJ2-1	TRBV21-1	NA	TGTGCCAGCAGCAAGAGACTAGCGGGAGACTACTACAATGAGCAGTTCTTC	CASSKRLAGDYYNEQFF
NA	TRBJ1-3	TRBV18	NA	TGTGCCAGCTCACCATGGGCCAACTCTGGAAACACCATATATTTT	CASSPWANSGNTIYF
NA	TRBJ1-5	TRBV28	NA	TGTGCCAGCAGGAAGGGTTTGGTTTGGACTACAAATCAGCCCCAGCATTTT	CASRKGLVWTTNQPQHF
TRBD2	TRBJ2-2	TRBV18	NA	TGTGCCAGCTCACCACAGCGGGAGGAGATCGGGGAGCTGTTTTTT	CASSPQREEIGELFF
NA	TRBJ2-3	TRBV5-4	NA	TGTGCCAGCAGCTTGCAGGGCAGGGTGACAGATACGCAGTATTTT	CASSLQGRVTDTQYF
NA	TRBJ1-3	TRBV3-1/TRBV3-2	few	TGTGCCAGCAGCCATCAGGGGAAAGGAAACACCATATATTTT	CASSHQGKGNTIYF
TRBD1	TRBJ1-2	TRBV5-4	few	TGTGCCAGCAGCTTGGGACAGGGTAACTATGGCTACACCTTC	CASSLGQGNYGYTF
NA	TRBJ2-5	TRBV24-1	NA	TGTGCCACCAGTGATTTGGGGCCCCGCGACCGGGAGACCCAGTACTTC	CATSDLGPRDRETQYF
NA	TRBJ2-7	TRBV7-2	NA	TGTGCCAGCAGCTTAGCCGGGTCCCCGAGCTCCTACGAGCAGTACTTC	CASSLAGSPSSYEQYF
TRBD1	TRBJ2-7	TRBV2	few	TGTGCCAGCTCATCAGGGGGCTCATACGAGCAGTACTTC	CASSSGGSYEQYF
TRBD1	TRBJ1-2	TRBV2	NA	TGTGCCAGCAGGACGGTGGGACAGAACTATGGCTACACCTTC	CASRTVGQNYGYTF
TRBD1	TRBJ2-1	TRBV7-3	NA	TGTGCCAGCAGCTCCCAGACAGGGAATAATGAGCAGTTCTTC	CASSSQTGNNEQFF
NA	TRBJ1-2	TRBV28	NA	TGTGCCAGCACTATGGAGGTGGGAATTGGCTACACCTTC	CASTMEVGIGYTF
TRBD2	TRBJ2-7	TRBV3-1/TRBV3-2	NA	TGTGCCAGCAGCCAGGAGACTAGCGGGGGCTACGAGCAGTACTTC	CASSQETSGGYEQYF
TRBD1	TRBJ1-3	TRBV4-3	few	TGCGCCAGCAGCTCCTCAGGGACAGGCTCTGGAAACACCATATATTTT	CASSSSGTGSGNTIYF
NA	TRBJ1-1	TRBV7-8	NA	TGTGCCAGCAGCTTGACGGGGGGCGAGGCTTTCTTT	CASSLTGGEAFF
NA	TRBJ1-2	TRBV13	NA	TGTGCCAGCAGCTTCGGTACAGGGTCCTATGGCTACACCTTC	CASSFGTGSYGYTF
NA	TRBJ1-4	TRBV28	NA	TGTGCCAGCAGTTTGAGGAACGAAAAACTGTTTTTT	CASSLRNEKLFF
TRBD1	TRBJ1-2	TRBV6-5	NA	TGTGCCAGCAGCGATGACAGGGGACGGGGCGGCTACACCTTC	CASSDDRGRGGYTF
NA	TRBJ1-5	TRBV4-2	NA	TGTGCCAGCAGCCAAGATGCCGAGGGCACGCATCAGCCCCAGCATTTT	CASSQDAEGTHQPQHF
TRBD2	TRBJ2-5	TRBV7-2	NA	TGTGCCAGCAGCTTAGGCGGGAGGGGGGAGACCCAGTACTTC	CASSLGGRGETQYF
TRBD1	TRBJ1-1	TRBV5-1	NA	TGCGCCAGCAGCTTGAGACAGGGCGGCGCAGCTTTCTTT	CASSLRQGGAAFF
TRBD1	TRBJ2-7	TRBV11-1	NA	TGTGCCAGCAGCGCAACCGGGACAGGGGTGAGCGAGCAGTACTTC	CASSATGTGVSEQYF
NA	TRBJ2-5	TRBV5-1	NA	TGCGCCAGCAGCTTGGAAGCGAGTTCGGAGACCCAGTACTTC	CASSLEASSETQYF
TRBD1	TRBJ2-7	TRBV7-8	NA	TGTGCCAGCAGCCCCTCCGGGACAGGGAGCTCCTACGAGCAGTACTTC	CASSPSGTGSSYEQYF
TRBD2	TRBJ2-7	TRBV24-1	NA	TGTGCCACCAGTGATGCCGGGACTAGTGGGACAGAGCAGTACTTC	CATSDAGTSGTEQYF
TRBD1	TRBJ2-2	TRBV30	NA	TGTGCCTTGCCCGGGACAGCCACTTTCAACTCCGGGGAGCTGTTTTTT	CALPGTATFNSGELFF
TRBD2	TRBJ2-1	TRBV19	NA	TGTGCCAGTAGTATCGGGACTAGCGGGAGTCCTGAGCAGTTCTTC	CASSIGTSGSPEQFF
TRBD1	TRBJ1-2	TRBV29-1	NA	TGCAGCGCTGCAATCCGGGACAGGGGGCGAGGCTACACCTTC	CSAAIRDRGRGYTF
TRBD1	TRBJ1-6	TRBV3-1/TRBV3-2	NA	TGTGCCAGCAGCCAAGATCTGGGGACAGGGGTAGGATCACCCCTCCACTTT	CASSQDLGTGVGSPLHF
NA	TRBJ2-7	TRBV7-9	NA	TGTGCCAGCAGCTCCTTACAGGGGAGGAACGAGCAGTACTTC	CASSSLQGRNEQYF
TRBD2	TRBJ2-5	TRBV5-1	NA	TGCGCCAGCAGCTTGACAACGGCGGGGGAAGAGACCCAGTACTTC	CASSLTTAGEETQYF
NA	TRBJ2-2	TRBV28	NA	TGTGCCAGCAGTTTGGCAGGGGTTAAAACCGGGGAGCTGTTTTTT	CASSLAGVKTGELFF
TRBD1	TRBJ1-1	TRBV25-1	NA	TGTGCCAGCAGCGCGAGAAACAGGGGCACTGAAGCTTTCTTT	CASSARNRGTEAFF
TRBD2	TRBJ2-3	TRBV24-1	NA	TGTGCCACCAGTGACCCCACTGCTTTAGCGGGAGCGGCAGATACGCAGTATTTT	CATSDPTALAGAADTQYF
NA	TRBJ1-4	TRBV11-1	NA	TGTGCCAGCAGCTTGCCGGGCGGGAATGAAAAACTGTTTTTT	CASSLPGGNEKLFF
NA	TRBJ1-3	TRBV28	NA	TGTGCCAGCTGCGGGGGGGATCTTCACTCTGGAAACACCATATATTTT	CASCGGDLHSGNTIYF
NA	TRBJ1-1	TRBV5-1	once	TGCGCCAGCTCTGAGGGGGGGACTGAAGCTTTCTTT	CASSEGGTEAFF
NA	TRBJ2-2	TRBV9	NA	TGTGCCAGCAGCCCTGAGGGACAGAACACCGGGGAGCTGTTTTTT	CASSPEGQNTGELFF
NA	TRBJ1-1	TRBV7-8	NA	TGTGCCAGCAGCCCTAGAGCCGGGACATTTTCTACTGAAGCTTTCTTT	CASSPRAGTFSTEAFF
NA	TRBJ2-2	TRBV10-3	NA	TGTGCCATCAGGCTAGGCGGGATGGTCACCGGGGAGCTGTTTTTT	CAIRLGGMVTGELFF
TRBD2	TRBJ2-1	TRBV28	NA	TGTGCCAGCAGTTCGCCGGGACTAGCGGGCCAATGGTATCAGTTCTTC	CASSSPGLAGQWYQFF
TRBD1	TRBJ1-1	TRBV5-4	NA	TGTGCCAGCAGACCCGGGACAGCCATGGACACTGAAGCTTTCTTT	CASRPGTAMDTEAFF
TRBD1	TRBJ1-3	TRBV7-8	once	TGTGCCAGCAGCCTCAGGGGGGTGTTCTCTGGAAACACCATATATTTT	CASSLRGVFSGNTIYF
TRBD1	TRBJ1-1	TRBV11-1	NA	TGTGCCAGCAGCTTACAGGGGGCCCCTGAACGAGCTTTCTTT	CASSLQGAPERAFF